Listed below are T cell receptor beta chains from one sample, sequenced in a study of blood T cell repertoires in COVID-19. This table comes from immunoSEQ multiplex PCR, and its TCRdb copy is limited to in-frame clones, with some not included. The sample yields fewer than 25,000 clones, 75% to 95% seen once. Sequencing was done on a sample of peripheral blood. Every receptor here comes from a woman aged 70 to 79 with active COVID-19. Both conserved end residues are part of each CDR3. The order of the fields is clone size, D gene, J gene, V gene, CDR3 DNA, CDR3 protein. D genes are given only for firm matches. Expanded clones get a size class; other rows say once, few or many, or leave the size out.

clone_size: -; d_call: -; j_call: TRBJ1-2; v_call: TRBV3-1/TRBV3-2; cdr3_nt: TGTGCCAGCAGCCCGACCATGGCGGTTGGCTACACCTTC; cdr3_aa: CASSPTMAVGYTF
clone_size: -; d_call: TRBD2; j_call: TRBJ2-7; v_call: TRBV27; cdr3_nt: TGTGCCAGCAGTCCCTGGAGGGGAGCGGGAGGCCGCTACGAGCAGTACTTC; cdr3_aa: CASSPWRGAGGRYEQYF
clone_size: once; d_call: -; j_call: TRBJ2-7; v_call: TRBV5-4; cdr3_nt: TGTGCCAGCAGCCCTCAGGGACTCCGGCTCGAGCAGTACTTC; cdr3_aa: CASSPQGLRLEQYF
clone_size: -; d_call: -; j_call: TRBJ1-3; v_call: TRBV6-6; cdr3_nt: TGTGCCAGCAATAGGCGACAGAACTCTGGAAACACCATATATTTT; cdr3_aa: CASNRRQNSGNTIYF
clone_size: -; d_call: TRBD1; j_call: TRBJ2-1; v_call: TRBV19; cdr3_nt: TGTGCCAGTAAGACGTGGGACAGAGCCTACAATGAGCAGTTCTTC; cdr3_aa: CASKTWDRAYNEQFF
clone_size: -; d_call: -; j_call: TRBJ2-1; v_call: TRBV7-2; cdr3_nt: TGTGCCAGCAGCTTTCCCAAACAGGGGGGGTCGTACAATGAGCAGTTCTTC; cdr3_aa: CASSFPKQGGSYNEQFF
clone_size: -; d_call: -; j_call: TRBJ2-1; v_call: TRBV10-1; cdr3_nt: TGCGCCAGCAGCAAGCGGGCCTCCTACAATGAGCAGTTCTTC; cdr3_aa: CASSKRASYNEQFF
clone_size: -; d_call: TRBD1; j_call: TRBJ1-1; v_call: TRBV5-1; cdr3_nt: TGCGCCAGCAGCCGCGGGACAGGGAAATGGAACACTGAAGCTTTCTTT; cdr3_aa: CASSRGTGKWNTEAFF
clone_size: once; d_call: TRBD2; j_call: TRBJ2-1; v_call: TRBV10-3; cdr3_nt: TGTGCCATCAGTGATGGCGGGAGAAGAAGTGGTGGGAATGAGCAGTTCTTC; cdr3_aa: CAISDGGRRSGGNEQFF
clone_size: -; d_call: -; j_call: TRBJ2-6; v_call: TRBV5-1; cdr3_nt: TGCGCCAGCACCCCGGGGGGCTCGGGAGGTACCAACGTCCTGACTTTC; cdr3_aa: CASTPGGSGGTNVLTF
clone_size: -; d_call: TRBD2; j_call: TRBJ2-7; v_call: TRBV28; cdr3_nt: TGTGCCAGCAGTACCATAGCGGGAGTAGCTTACGAGCAGTACTTC; cdr3_aa: CASSTIAGVAYEQYF
clone_size: once; d_call: -; j_call: TRBJ2-7; v_call: TRBV10-1; cdr3_nt: TGCGCCAGTCCTGAGAGGATAATGGAGCAGTACTTC; cdr3_aa: CASPERIMEQYF
clone_size: -; d_call: -; j_call: TRBJ1-5; v_call: TRBV4-1; cdr3_nt: TGCGCCAGCAGCCAAGTACAGGATAGCAATCAGCCCCAGCATTTT; cdr3_aa: CASSQVQDSNQPQHF
clone_size: -; d_call: -; j_call: TRBJ1-2; v_call: TRBV5-4; cdr3_nt: TGTGCCAGCAGCTTGGCGGCAGGGCCCACTCCTGGCTACACCTTC; cdr3_aa: CASSLAAGPTPGYTF
clone_size: -; d_call: -; j_call: TRBJ2-5; v_call: TRBV6-7; cdr3_nt: TGTGCCAGCAGTTACACGACTTGCCCGTACCAAGAGACCCAGTACTTC; cdr3_aa: CASSYTTCPYQETQYF
clone_size: medium-sized; d_call: TRBD1; j_call: TRBJ1-1; v_call: TRBV29-1; cdr3_nt: TGCAGCGTAATGTTATGGGACAGGTGGAACACTGAAGCTTTCTTT; cdr3_aa: CSVMLWDRWNTEAFF
clone_size: -; d_call: TRBD2; j_call: TRBJ2-3; v_call: TRBV28; cdr3_nt: TGTGCCAGCAGTCTGCGCGGGAGATCGAAGGGCACAGATACGCAGTATTTT; cdr3_aa: CASSLRGRSKGTDTQYF
clone_size: -; d_call: TRBD1; j_call: TRBJ1-4; v_call: TRBV4-1; cdr3_nt: TGCGCCAGCAGCCAAGGATTACAGGGGGGCACTAATGAAAAACTGTTTTTT; cdr3_aa: CASSQGLQGGTNEKLFF
clone_size: -; d_call: TRBD1; j_call: TRBJ1-4; v_call: TRBV7-8; cdr3_nt: TGTGCCAGCAGCTTAGGGAGGGGGCGAACTAATGAAAAACTGTTTTTT; cdr3_aa: CASSLGRGRTNEKLFF
clone_size: -; d_call: TRBD2; j_call: TRBJ2-7; v_call: TRBV11-2; cdr3_nt: TGTGCCAGCAGCTTGGCGGGAGGGCCCTACGAGCAGTACTTC; cdr3_aa: CASSLAGGPYEQYF
clone_size: -; d_call: -; j_call: TRBJ2-1; v_call: TRBV27; cdr3_nt: TGTGCCAGCAGTTTATCTGGAGTCCCTAACAATGAGCAGTTCTTC; cdr3_aa: CASSLSGVPNNEQFF
clone_size: -; d_call: TRBD2; j_call: TRBJ2-1; v_call: TRBV24-1; cdr3_nt: TGTGCCACCAGTGATTTAGGACTAGCGGGATTCGATGAGCAGTTCTTC; cdr3_aa: CATSDLGLAGFDEQFF
clone_size: -; d_call: TRBD2; j_call: TRBJ2-1; v_call: TRBV7-8; cdr3_nt: TGTGCCAGCAGCTTTCCGGGGGGGGGTTACAATGAGCAGTTCTTC; cdr3_aa: CASSFPGGGYNEQFF
clone_size: -; d_call: -; j_call: TRBJ2-1; v_call: TRBV19; cdr3_nt: TGTGCCAGTACCATAGGGGGGGGCCTCTACTACGTTGAGCAGTTCTTC; cdr3_aa: CASTIGGGLYYVEQFF
clone_size: -; d_call: -; j_call: TRBJ2-1; v_call: TRBV29-1; cdr3_nt: TGCAGCTCCCCCGGGACCTTAAGGGGGAATGAGCAGTTCTTC; cdr3_aa: CSSPGTLRGNEQFF
clone_size: -; d_call: TRBD2; j_call: TRBJ2-1; v_call: TRBV10-2; cdr3_nt: TGCGCCAGCAGGGCGGGACTAGCGGGAGGGTACAATGAGCAGTTCTTC; cdr3_aa: CASRAGLAGGYNEQFF
clone_size: once; d_call: TRBD2; j_call: TRBJ2-1; v_call: TRBV7-2; cdr3_nt: TGTGCCAGCAGCTTAGTCGTCCTAGCGGGGGGTGAGCAGTTCTTC; cdr3_aa: CASSLVVLAGGEQFF
clone_size: -; d_call: -; j_call: TRBJ1-2; v_call: TRBV5-1; cdr3_nt: TGCGCCAGCAGCTCTTCAGGCCTCTATGGCTACACCTTC; cdr3_aa: CASSSSGLYGYTF
clone_size: -; d_call: TRBD1; j_call: TRBJ2-1; v_call: TRBV13; cdr3_nt: TGTGCCAGCAGCTTAGGAATCGTCGGGGGACAGGAGGCCACAAATGAGCAGTTCTTC; cdr3_aa: CASSLGIVGGQEATNEQFF
clone_size: -; d_call: TRBD1; j_call: TRBJ2-5; v_call: TRBV19; cdr3_nt: TGTGCCAGTAGTACCATCGACAGGGTGGAGACCCAGTACTTC; cdr3_aa: CASSTIDRVETQYF
clone_size: -; d_call: TRBD2; j_call: TRBJ2-3; v_call: TRBV19; cdr3_nt: TGTGCCAGTAGTATTCCTAGCGGGGCCTCCACAGATACGCAGTATTTT; cdr3_aa: CASSIPSGASTDTQYF
clone_size: -; d_call: -; j_call: TRBJ2-5; v_call: TRBV19; cdr3_nt: TGTGCCAGTAGCCAACAGGGGAGGGAGACCCAGTACTTC; cdr3_aa: CASSQQGRETQYF
clone_size: -; d_call: -; j_call: TRBJ2-1; v_call: TRBV3-1/TRBV3-2; cdr3_nt: TGTGCCAGCAGCCACACAGACGAAGAGCAGTTCTTC; cdr3_aa: CASSHTDEEQFF
clone_size: -; d_call: TRBD2; j_call: TRBJ2-1; v_call: TRBV7-2; cdr3_nt: TGTGCCAGCAGCTTAAGGGGCGGGGGATTTTACAATGAGCAGTTCTTC; cdr3_aa: CASSLRGGGFYNEQFF